The clone carrying this TCR beta chain was seen only a few times. With 60 Vbeta and 13 Jbeta primers, the PCR was carried out. The data were produced by immunoSEQ multiplex PCR, yet TCRdb's version contains in-frame clones alone and is incomplete. The repertoire holds about 130,000 clones, with about four fifths as singletons. This sample stems from a study of cytomegalovirus exposure and HLA in healthy donors. Background on the study: Genotyping of 400 or so donors showed that about 79% belonged to the Caucasian-associated ancestry cluster.

The sequence was collected from a woman in her forties in good health and CMV-seronegative. Material for sequencing was PBMCs.

The CDR3: CASSLGRDSNTQYF. The DNA of the CDR3 is TGTGCCAGCAGCTTAGGGCGGGACAGTAATACGCAGTATTTT. J is TRBJ2-3 and V is TRBV7-9; possibly TRBD1 for D (7 bases). Looked up from germline, CDR1 is SEHNR and CDR2 is FQNEAQ (reference sequence). The length of the CDR3 is 14 residues. With 1 base removed from V and 7 bases from J, the gap between germline ends came to 12 bases.